What follows are 4 T cell receptor beta chains derived from one specimen sequenced in a study of blood T cell repertoires in COVID-19. Clones were read by immunoSEQ multiplex PCR, and TCRdb kept only the in-frame ones, dropping some. The repertoire holds tens of thousands of clones, around 81% seen once, with about an eighth in the top ten. The specimen sequenced was peripheral blood. Receptor source: a woman aged 65 to 85 with active or convalescent COVID-19.

The rearrangement links TRBV5-1 to TRBJ1-1; no clear D gene. The CDR3 runs to 13 residues. Trimming removed 10 bases at V and 0 bases at J, with 13 bases between. Germline V gene lookup returns CDR1 SGHRS and CDR2 YFSETQ. CDR3 sequence (DNA): TGCGCCTCCTCACTGAGTATGAACACTGAAGCTTTCTTT. The encoded protein is CASSLSMNTEAFF.

This chain joins TRBV4-2 and TRBJ1-3; maybe TRBD1 (6 bases). CDR3 length: 15 residues. CDR1 is LGHNA, CDR2 YNFKEQ, per germline. V shed 4 bases and J shed 4 bases, with 14 bases lying between them. The CDR3 DNA is TGTGCCAGCAGCCGAGAGACAGGAGAAGGAAACACCATATATTTT. This translates into CASSRETGEGNTIYF.

This clone was recorded once. The chain joins TRBV12-3 or TRBV12-4 to TRBJ1-4; TRBD1 might be the D (6 bases). The CDR3 is 13 residues long. Deletions cut 5 bases from V and 7 bases from J, with 11 bases between. CDR3 region: CASSGDKSEKLFF. The CDR3 region has the DNA TGTGCCAGCAGTGGGGACAAGAGTGAAAAACTGTTTTTT.

V usage is TRBV4-1 and J usage is TRBJ2-5; 13 bases align to TRBD2. The junction had 15 bases not matched to a gene; V was cut back by 4 bases and J by 4 bases. Per germline, CDR1 MGHRA and CDR2 YSYEKL. The CDR3 is made up of 19 amino acids. CDR3 DNA: TGCGCCAGCAGCCCCCGATCCCCCGGGACTAGCGGGGTTGGAGAGACCCAGTACTTC. Translating gives CASSPRSPGTSGVGETQYF.